The 31 T cell receptor beta chains given below trace back to one sample, sequenced in a study of identifying expanded T cells in peripheral blood. Sequencing used immunoSEQ multiplex PCR; TCRdb keeps in-frame clones, though not all of them. The sample includes about 85,000 clones, 75% to 90% seen only once; the top ten take 2.5% to 3.5%. The material sequenced was blood. The source of these receptors is a person aged 18 to 69 in good health.

The gene calls are TRBV19 and TRBJ2-5; 9 bases agree with TRBD2. The CDR3 spans 17 residues. Germline CDR1 reads LNHDA; CDR2 reads SQIVND (reference sequence). Unmatched junction bases numbered 14, after V lost 4 bases and J lost 5 bases. Written as DNA, the CDR3 is TGTGCCAGTAGTACAGAAACAAGCGGGAGGTGGGAGGAGACCCAGTACTTC. As protein: CASSTETSGRWEETQYF. Using reference TRBV19 and TRBJ2-5 for the parts outside the CDR3, the full variable domain is DGGITQSPKYLFRKEGQNVTLSCEQNLNHDAMYWYRQDPGQGLRLIYYSQIVNDFQKGDIAEGYSVSREKKESFPLTVTSAQKNPTAFYLCASSTETSGRWEETQYFGPGTRLLVL.

This clone was picked up a small number of times. The chain carries TRBV5-1 and TRBJ2-2, with a tentative D call TRBD2 (6 bases). This CDR3 region has 15 residues. Germline CDR1 is SGHRS and CDR2 is YFSETQ. The V end was cut by 0 bases, the J end by 5 bases, with 11 bases between. The CDR3 DNA follows: TGCGCCAGCAGCTTGGCGGAGGGAAGGACCGGGGAGCTGTTTTTT. It specifies CASSLAEGRTGELFF.

The chain employs TRBV10-3 and TRBJ2-5, with D unresolved. The ends were cut back, 2 bases at V and 5 bases at J, with 12 bases in the middle. Germline V gives CDR1 ENHRY, CDR2 SYGVKD. This CDR3 is built from 14 residues. CDR3 loop: CAISETLLGETQYF. CDR3 nucleotides: TGTGCCATCAGTGAGACACTTTTAGGGGAGACCCAGTACTTC.

The chain joins TRBV4-2 to TRBJ1-1, with a possible D match to TRBD1 (5 bases). This CDR3 has 13 residues. Deletions cut 7 bases from V and 4 bases from J, with 13 bases between. Germline V gives CDR1 LGHNA, CDR2 YNFKEQ. CDR3 protein: CASTKGATTEAFF. As DNA, the CDR3 is TGTGCCAGCACGAAAGGGGCGACCACTGAAGCTTTCTTT.

The V call is TRBV5-1, the J call TRBJ1-4; 10 bases match TRBD1. This CDR3 has 14 amino acids. After removal of 4 bases from V and 6 bases from J, the junction contained 3 bases not matched to a gene. Germline assignment: CDR1 SGHRS and CDR2 YFSETQ. The CDR3 DNA is TGCGCCAGCAGCCCAGGGACAGGGGATGAAAAACTGTTTTTT. It yields the protein CASSPGTGDEKLFF. Full variable domain (rest looked up from reference TRBV5-1 and TRBJ1-4): KAGVTQTPRYLIKTRGQQVTLSCSPISGHRSVSWYQQTPGQGLQFLFEYFSETQRNKGNFPGRFSGRQFSNSRSEMNVSTLELGDSALYLCASSPGTGDEKLFFGSGTQLSVL.

The chain combines TRBV5-1 with TRBJ1-2; D is uncertain. The V and J ends lost 5 bases and 4 bases respectively, with 15 bases between them. Germline V CDR1 and CDR2: SGHRS, YFSETQ. The length of the CDR3 is 14 residues. The CDR3: CASRFVSGAYGYTF. The DNA for the CDR3 is TGCGCCAGCAGGTTCGTTTCGGGAGCCTATGGCTACACCTTC.

The chain combines TRBV11-2 with TRBJ2-5; D call uncertain. With 1 base removed from V and 4 bases from J, the gap between germline ends came to 13 bases. The CDR3 runs to 15 residues. The germline V gene has CDR1 SGHAT and CDR2 FQNNGV. DNA for the CDR3: TGTGCCAGCAGCTTAGGCACCTTCCTCAGAGAGACCCAGTACTTC. Residues: CASSLGTFLRETQYF. Supplemented by reference TRBV11-2 and TRBJ2-5, the full variable domain reads EAGVAQSPRYKIIEKRQSVAFWCNPISGHATLYWYQQILGQGPKLLIQFQNNGVVDDSQLPKDRFSAERLKGVDSTLKIQPAKLEDSAVYLCASSLGTFLRETQYFGPGTRLLVL.

V gene TRBV4-3 combines with J gene TRBJ2-7, with D uncertain. CDR3 size: 15 residues. Germline V CDR1 and CDR2: LGHNA, YSLEER. Between the trimmed V and J ends, which lost 0 bases and 3 bases, there was a span of 12 bases. The CDR3 region has the DNA TGCGCCAGCAGCCAAGATTCGTCACTTTTCTACGAGCAGTACTTC. This translates into CASSQDSSLFYEQYF.

This clone has just one count. V gene TRBV28 combines with J gene TRBJ2-2; D is possibly TRBD1 or TRBD2 (5 bases each). Between the trimmed V and J ends, which lost 3 bases and 5 bases, there was a span of 13 bases. Per germline, CDR1 MDHEN and CDR2 SYDVKM. The length of the CDR3 is 15 residues. CDR3 in DNA: TGTGCCAGCAGTTTTGGGGGAGTCAGGACCGGGGAGCTGTTTTTT. Translation: CASSFGGVRTGELFF.

Here the CDR3 reads CVRTGQETQYF. CDR3 nucleotide sequence: TGTGTCAGGACAGGGCAGGAGACCCAGTACTTC. V is TRBV28 and J is TRBJ2-5; 8 nucleotides match TRBD1. Looked up from germline, CDR1 is MDHEN and CDR2 is SYDVKM. CDR3 size: 11 residues.

This chain uses TRBV7-2 with TRBJ2-2; D remains unclear. CDR3 length: 14 amino acids. Germline CDR1 reads SGHTA; CDR2 reads FQGNSA. Trimming took off 3 bases at V and 2 bases at J, with 7 bases between the two ends. The CDR3 DNA follows: TGTGCCAGCAGCTTCACACCCAACACCGGGGAGCTGTTTTTT. Its translation is CASSFTPNTGELFF.

The gene calls are TRBV7-3 and TRBJ2-1; tentative D call: TRBD2 (5 bases). CDR1 is SGHTA, CDR2 FQGTGA, per germline. This CDR3 is built from 15 residues. Deletions cut 6 bases from V and 0 bases from J, with 12 bases between. The CDR3 coding sequence is TGTGCCAGCAGTCTAAGCGGAAGCTCCTACAATGAGCAGTTCTTC. It encodes CASSLSGSSYNEQFF.

The genes are TRBV5-4 and TRBJ2-5; possible D gene TRBD2, 6 bases. CDR1 and CDR2 from the germline V gene are SGHNT and YYREEE (reference sequence). V was cut by 4 bases and J by 1 base, with 14 bases left in between. The CDR3 has 15 amino acids. The CDR3 DNA is TGTGCCAGCAGCGGAGGGATGTGGGGCCAAGAGACCCAGTACTTC. The encoded protein is CASSGGMWGQETQYF.

The V gene is TRBV11-2, the J gene TRBJ2-1, with D possibly matching TRBD2 (6 bases). The CDR3 has 15 residues. V was shortened by 1 base and J by 6 bases, with 13 bases between the two germline ends. The germline V gene encodes CDR1 SGHAT and CDR2 FQNNGV. The CDR3 nucleotides read TGTGCCAGCAGCTTAGCCAGCGGGCTGGGCAATGAGCAGTTCTTC. Protein product: CASSLASGLGNEQFF.

This chain connects TRBV7-2 to TRBJ1-5; no clear D gene. The CDR3 covers 13 residues. The V end lost 3 bases, the J end lost 1 base, and 4 bases lay between the germline ends. The V gene's germline CDR1 is SGHTA and CDR2 FQGNSA. CDR3 sequence (DNA): TGTGCCAGCAGCTTGTCGAGCAATCAGCCCCAGCATTTT. Its translation: CASSLSSNQPQHF. Variable domain in full (rest from reference TRBV7-2 and TRBJ1-5): GAGVSQSPSNKVTEKGKDVELRCDPISGHTALYWYRQSLGQGLEFLIYFQGNSAPDKSGLPSDRFSAERTGGSVSTLTIQRTQQEDSAVYLCASSLSSNQPQHFGDGTRLSIL.

This clone came up a few times. CDR3 in DNA: TGTGCTAGTGGTCTGACAGGGACTGAACAGCCCCAGCATTTT. Translating it yields CASGLTGTEQPQHF. V gene TRBV12-5 combines with J gene TRBJ1-5; TRBD1 matches 7 bases. CDR3 size: 14 residues. J gave up 7 bases and V 5 bases, and 8 bases lay outside the gene matches. CDR1 and CDR2 from the germline V gene are LGHNT and FRNRAP. The whole variable domain, filled in from reference TRBV12-5 and TRBJ1-5, reads DARVTQTPRHKVTEMGQEVTMRCQPILGHNTVFWYRQTMMQGLELLAYFRNRAPLDDSGMPKDRFSAEMPDATLATLKIQPSEPRDSAVYFCASGLTGTEQPQHFGDGTRLSIL.

CDR3 coding DNA: TGTGCCAGCAATTCGGCAGGGCGCTCTAACTATGGCTACACCTTC. This encodes CASNSAGRSNYGYTF. The chain joins TRBV6-1 to TRBJ1-2; maybe TRBD1 (5 bases). Between the trimmed V and J ends, which lost 7 bases and 0 bases, there was a span of 15 bases. Germline values: CDR1 MNHNS, CDR2 SASEGT. The CDR3 is 15 amino acids.

This chain links TRBV9 with TRBJ1-2; TRBD1 matches 10 bases. The CDR3 consists of 18 residues. The junction had 15 bases not matched to a gene; V was cut back by 3 bases and J by 4 bases. CDR1 and CDR2 from the germline V gene are SGDLS and YYNGEE. The DNA of the CDR3 is TGTGCCAGCAGCGCGTCCGGGACAGGGGCTTGGGTGGGCTATGGCTACACCTTC. It translates to CASSASGTGAWVGYGYTF.

The DNA for the CDR3 is TGCAGCGTTAAACCCCAGGGGTTAGTAGCGGCAGATACGCAGTATTTT. The encoded protein is CSVKPQGLVAADTQYF. J is TRBJ2-3 and V is TRBV29-1; perhaps D is TRBD1 or TRBD2 (6 bases each). The V and J ends lost 5 bases and 4 bases respectively, with 22 bases between them. CDR1 is SQVTM and CDR2 is ANQGSEA in the germline V gene. CDR3 size: 16 residues.

This chain links TRBV27 with TRBJ2-2, with 7 positions matching TRBD1. This CDR3 spans 15 amino acids. Germline V gene sequence: CDR1 MNHEY, CDR2 SMNVEV (reference sequence). The junction had 2 bases not matched to a gene; V was cut back by 2 bases and J by 2 bases. This chain's CDR3 is CASSLRGGNTGELFF. Written as DNA, the CDR3 is TGTGCCAGCAGTTTAAGAGGGGGCAACACCGGGGAGCTGTTTTTT.

V usage is TRBV7-2 and J usage is TRBJ2-5, with 8 positions matching TRBD2. The V gene's germline CDR1 is SGHTA and CDR2 FQGNSA. V lost 2 bases, J lost 2 bases, and 7 bases stayed unmatched. The length of the CDR3 is 16 residues. CDR3 in DNA: TGTGCCAGCAGCTTACATCTCCGGGAGGGACAAGAGACCCAGTACTTC. Its protein is CASSLHLREGQETQYF.

The chain has TRBV4-3 and TRBJ1-2; D perhaps matches TRBD1 (5 bases). The CDR3 consists of 13 residues. Trimming cost V 2 bases and J 6 bases, with 10 bases left between them. Germline CDR1 is LGHNA and CDR2 is YSLEER. The CDR3 reads CASSQFRGDGYTF. CDR3 sequence (DNA): TGCGCCAGCAGCCAATTTCGGGGGGATGGCTACACCTTC.

The J gene is TRBJ2-3, the V gene TRBV19, with 8 bases lining up with TRBD1. Germline V lookup: CDR1 LNHDA, CDR2 SQIVND (reference sequence). V shed 8 bases, J shed 2 bases, and the junction held 6 bases outside the gene matches. This CDR3 comprises 14 residues. The CDR3 protein is CASRMGQDTDTQYF. CDR3 sequence (DNA): TGTGCCAGTCGGATGGGACAGGACACAGATACGCAGTATTTT.

V gene TRBV6-6 combines with J gene TRBJ2-1; D is unresolved. This CDR3 comprises 12 residues. Germline V CDR1 and CDR2: MNHNY, SVGAGI (reference sequence). V shed 7 bases and J shed 7 bases, with 11 bases lying between them. CDR3 loop: CASTPLENEQFF. DNA for the CDR3: TGTGCCAGCACCCCTCTGGAAAATGAGCAGTTCTTC.

The chain employs TRBV5-6 and TRBJ2-1; possibly TRBD2 for D (5 bases). CDR1 and CDR2 from the germline V gene are SGHDT and YYEEEE. Trimming took 2 bases from V and 3 from J, leaving 15 bases between them. This CDR3 is built from 16 residues. CDR3 nucleotides: TGTGCCAGCAGCTTTTTCGGGCTAGCCGGCTACAATGAGCAGTTCTTC. Residues: CASSFFGLAGYNEQFF.

The V gene is TRBV27, the J gene TRBJ1-1, with TRBD1 matching 8 bases. The junction had 5 bases not matched to a gene; V was cut back by 4 bases and J by 10 bases. CDR3 length: 12 amino acids. The germline V gene has CDR1 MNHEY and CDR2 SMNVEV (reference sequence). CDR3 loop: CASSSFRGRAFF. The CDR3, as DNA: TGTGCCAGCAGTTCATTCAGGGGGCGAGCTTTCTTT.

The chain couples TRBV29-1 to TRBJ1-4, with D possibly TRBD1 on 5 matching bases. V was cut by 7 bases and J by 3 bases, with 15 bases left in between. This CDR3 is built from 14 residues. Looked up from germline, CDR1 is SQVTM and CDR2 is ANQGSEA. For the CDR3, the DNA is TGCAGCGCTCGAGACAGATTCCCTAATGAAAAACTGTTTTTT. It encodes CSARDRFPNEKLFF.

The chain uses TRBV10-3 and TRBJ1-2, with D uncertain. This CDR3 is 15 amino acids long. V lost 3 bases, J lost 6 bases, and 17 bases lay in between. Germline CDR1 ENHRY, CDR2 SYGVKD. This CDR3 is CAISDRTDGPNGYTF. The CDR3 DNA reads TGTGCCATCAGTGACCGAACAGACGGTCCGAATGGCTACACCTTC.

As to this clone: Other DNA sequences within the sample encode an identical CDR3. The chain combines TRBV5-4 with TRBJ2-4; weak D call: TRBD2 (5 bases). With 2 bases removed from V and 3 bases from J, the gap between germline ends came to 15 bases. This CDR3 is 16 amino acids long. Germline V gene lookup returns CDR1 SGHNT and CDR2 YYREEE (reference sequence). The DNA for the CDR3 is TGTGCCAGCAGCTTACGGCAGGAGGATGGCAAAAACATTCAGTACTTC. Protein product: CASSLRQEDGKNIQYF.

As to this clone: At one of its ends the junction is not consistent with the germline gene, which may arise from a read error. V usage is TRBV20-1 and J usage is TRBJ1-3; maybe TRBD1 (6 bases). Germline lookup yields CDR1 DFQATT and CDR2 SNEGSKA (reference sequence). The CDR3 consists of 11 residues. The CDR3 DNA sequence: TGCAGTGCTAGCGAGTCTTCCCTCAGGGGTTTT. This gives the protein CSASESSLRGF.

The J gene is TRBJ1-5, the V gene TRBV6-1, with TRBD1 identical over 7 bases. The germline CDR1 and CDR2 sequences are MNHNS and SASEGT. With 4 bases clipped from V and 6 bases from J, the junction kept 6 bases outside the gene matches. The CDR3 is made up of 14 amino acids. In DNA form, the CDR3 reads TGTGCCAGCAGTGGGACAGGATTGGGTCAGCCCCAGCATTTT. This encodes CASSGTGLGQPQHF.